Each of the 30 T cell receptor beta chains below was sequenced from the same sample in a study of T cell responses to AZD1222 COVID-19 vaccine. Assay: immunoSEQ multiplex PCR; the TCRdb copy retains only in-frame clones and omits some. The table lists about 94,000 clones, approximately 90% of them singletons, with 13% in the top ten. Sequencing used peripheral blood, obtained on day 0 of AZD1222 vaccination. These receptor sequences come from an adult in good health.

V usage is TRBV4-1 and J usage is TRBJ1-6, with 8 nucleotides matching TRBD1. V trimming: 1 base; J trimming: 10 bases; junction bases outside the gene matches: 15. The CDR3 contains 18 residues. Germline V gene lookup returns CDR1 MGHRA and CDR2 YSYEKL. This CDR3 reads CASSQGGPGQGFSSPLHF. The CDR3 DNA is TGCGCCAGCAGCCAAGGGGGGCCCGGACAGGGATTCTCCTCACCCCTCCACTTT.

The chain links TRBV7-3 to TRBJ2-2; the match to TRBD2 covers 8 bases. The CDR3 runs to 15 residues. V shed 5 bases and J 6 bases; nucleotides not matched to a gene: 8. Germline lookup yields CDR1 SGHTA and CDR2 FQGTGA. As DNA, the CDR3 is TGTGCCAGCAGCCACCGGGGGGGTGAATCCGGGGAGCTGTTTTTT. As protein: CASSHRGGESGELFF.

The J gene is TRBJ1-2, the V gene TRBV12-3 or TRBV12-4, with D possibly TRBD1 on 6 matching bases. V dropped 6 bases and J dropped 8 bases, with 16 bases sitting between them. This CDR3 has 13 residues. The CDR3 nucleotides are TGTGCCAGCAGCCCTCGCAGGGGAAACGGCTACACCTTC. It specifies CASSPRRGNGYTF.

The chain carries TRBV28 and TRBJ1-4, with D perhaps matching TRBD1 (5 bases). The CDR3 extends over 18 amino acids. The germline gives CDR1 MDHEN, CDR2 SYDVKM. Trimming left V 1 base short and J 2 bases short, with 17 bases between. The CDR3 is CASSLSAGLGSTNEKLFF. The CDR3 nucleotides read TGTGCCAGCAGTTTATCCGCGGGGCTGGGGTCGACTAATGAAAAACTGTTTTTT.

This chain connects TRBV5-4 to TRBJ2-7; no clear D. CDR3 length: 16 amino acids. From germline, CDR1 is SGHNT and CDR2 YYREEE (reference sequence). V lost 0 bases to trimming and J lost 1 base, with 14 bases between them. The CDR3 is CASSLGMTPHSYEQYF. The CDR3 DNA follows: TGTGCCAGCAGCTTGGGTATGACACCACATTCCTACGAGCAGTACTTC.

The chain uses TRBV12-3 or TRBV12-4 and TRBJ2-2; tentatively, D is TRBD1 (6 bases). Between the trimmed V and J ends, which lost 10 bases and 6 bases, there was a span of 9 bases. CDR3 length: 11 amino acids. The CDR3 here is CATQGSGELFF. In nucleotides, the CDR3 is TGTGCCACCCAGGGGTCCGGGGAGCTGTTTTTT.

In this sample, this clone turned up once. The chain recombines TRBV23-1 with TRBJ1-3; D is unclear. TRBV23-1 is sorted into the ORF group, with uncertain function. The CDR3 is 17 residues long. V lost 0 bases, J lost 0 bases, and 12 bases lay in between. The CDR3 spells CASSQSWESGSGNTIYF. Here the CDR3 DNA reads TGCGCCAGCAGTCAATCGTGGGAGTCCGGCTCTGGAAACACCATATATTTT.

As to this clone: Other DNA sequences in the same sample also yield this CDR3. This chain connects TRBV9 to TRBJ2-5; TRBD1 aligns across 8 bases. Looked up from germline, CDR1 is SGDLS and CDR2 is YYNGEE. This CDR3 comprises 15 residues. V shed 0 bases and J 5 bases; nucleotides not matched to a gene: 6. The CDR3 nucleotides read TGTGCCAGCAGCGTAGGTCAGGGGGCTAGGGAGACCCAGTACTTC. Its protein product is CASSVGQGARETQYF.

The sample holds one count of this clone. This chain joins TRBV28 and TRBJ2-5; D not certain. The length of the CDR3 is 8 residues. Per germline, CDR1 MDHEN and CDR2 SYDVKM. Deletions cut 5 bases from V and 11 bases from J, with 3 bases between. The CDR3 bases are TGTGCCAGCAGTACTCAGTACTTC. Its translation is CASSTQYF.

This clone has a single count. The chain combines TRBV25-1 with TRBJ1-4; 8 bases match TRBD1. J lost 3 bases, V lost 3 bases, and 9 bases had no gene match. Per germline, CDR1 MGHDK and CDR2 SYGVNS. The CDR3 is 17 amino acids. CDR3 sequence: CASSDWSGGRANEKLFF. CDR3 sequence (DNA): TGTGCCAGCAGTGACTGGTCAGGGGGCCGGGCTAATGAAAAACTGTTTTTT.

V and J are TRBV7-9 and TRBJ1-1; perhaps TRBD1 as D (5 bases). The germline gives CDR1 SEHNR, CDR2 FQNEAQ (reference sequence). The CDR3 sequence is 17 residues long. Deletions cut 0 bases from V and 1 base from J, with 15 bases between. The CDR3 reads CASSLAWGRAGNTEAFF. The CDR3 bases are TGTGCCAGCAGCTTAGCGTGGGGGAGGGCTGGGAACACTGAAGCTTTCTTT. The full variable domain, rest sourced from reference TRBV7-9 and TRBJ1-1, is DTGVSQNPRHKITKRGQNVTFRCDPISEHNRLYWYRQTLGQGPEFLTYFQNEAQLEKSRLLSDRFSAERPKGSFSTLEIQRTEQGDSAMYLCASSLAWGRAGNTEAFFGQGTRLTVV.

This chain connects TRBV5-5 to TRBJ1-4; 7 positions match TRBD1. Looked up from germline, CDR1 is SGHKS and CDR2 is YYEKEE (reference sequence). J gave up 8 bases and V 4 bases, and 14 bases lay outside the gene matches. CDR3 length: 16 amino acids. The CDR3 here is CASSPLTGAGREKLFF. The CDR3 DNA follows: TGTGCCAGCAGCCCCCTAACAGGGGCCGGAAGGGAAAAACTGTTTTTT. Full variable domain (rest looked up from reference TRBV5-5 and TRBJ1-4): DAGVTQSPTHLIKTRGQQVTLRCSPISGHKSVSWYQQVLGQGPQFIFQYYEKEERGRGNFPDRFSARQFPNYSSELNVNALLLGDSALYLCASSPLTGAGREKLFFGSGTQLSVL.

This chain joins TRBV29-1 and TRBJ1-1; TRBD1 is a possible D gene (6 bases). Trimming left V 4 bases short and J 7 bases short, with 16 bases between. The CDR3 sequence is 13 residues long. The germline gives CDR1 SQVTM, CDR2 ANQGSEA. DNA for the CDR3: TGCAGCGTTGGTGTAGGGGGGCGGGTTGAAGCTTTCTTT. It specifies CSVGVGGRVEAFF.

V gene TRBV4-3 combines with J gene TRBJ2-3, with 11 positions matching TRBD2. In germline, CDR1 is LGHNA, CDR2 YSLEER. This CDR3 region has 18 residues. V lost 0 bases to trimming and J lost 2 bases; unmatched junction nucleotides: 7. The CDR3 DNA is TGCGCCAGCAGCCAAGATGGGGGGACTAGCGGAATCACAGATACGCAGTATTTT. Residues: CASSQDGGTSGITDTQYF.

The chain employs TRBV14 and TRBJ2-2; 12 nucleotides match TRBD2. Germline values: CDR1 SGHDN, CDR2 FVKESK. V shed 3 bases, J shed 5 bases, and the junction held 1 base outside the gene matches. The CDR3 spans 15 residues. The CDR3 nucleotides are TGTGCCAGCAGCCACGGACTAGCGGGGACCGGGGAGCTGTTTTTT. Translating gives CASSHGLAGTGELFF.

The chain uses TRBV10-3 and TRBJ1-1; no definite D call. CDR1 is ENHRY, CDR2 SYGVKD, per germline. CDR3 size: 15 residues. Trimming removed 7 bases at V and 1 base at J, with 16 bases between. CDR3 in DNA: TGTGCCATCAAGTCCGCAGGAGAGGGGAACACTGAAGCTTTCTTT. Its translation is CAIKSAGEGNTEAFF.

The genes are TRBV3-1 (or the pseudogene TRBV3-2) and TRBJ1-4; D possibly corresponds to TRBD1 (5 bases). This CDR3 region has 15 residues. Germline values: CDR1 LGHDT, CDR2 YNNKEL (reference sequence). The V end was cut by 5 bases, the J end by 7 bases, with 17 bases between. The CDR3: CASSLRGMVGEKLFF. The CDR3 DNA sequence: TGTGCCAGCAGCTTACGGGGGATGGTAGGTGAAAAACTGTTTTTT.

J is TRBJ2-7 and V is TRBV5-5, with a tentative D call TRBD2 (6 bases). CDR1 is SGHKS, CDR2 YYEKEE, per germline (reference sequence). The CDR3 runs 17 residues. Deletions cut 2 bases from V and 3 bases from J, with 21 bases between. The CDR3 loop reads CASSFPRGAASIYEQYF. Written as DNA, the CDR3 is TGTGCCAGCAGCTTTCCCCGCGGGGCGGCATCAATCTACGAGCAGTACTTC.

The CDR3 is CASSSGEYNEQFF. CDR3 bases: TGTGCCAGCAGTAGTGGGGAATACAATGAGCAGTTCTTC. The chain has TRBV2 and TRBJ2-1; D remains ambiguous. The V gene lost 5 bases and the J gene lost 4 bases, with 9 bases spanning the gap. The length of the CDR3 is 13 residues. Germline lookup yields CDR1 SNHLY and CDR2 FYNNEI.

The rearrangement joins TRBV19 to TRBJ1-1; D gene uncertain. There are 14 residues in the CDR3. The V end lost 4 bases, the J end lost 1 base, and 10 bases lay between the germline ends. Germline CDR1 reads LNHDA; CDR2 reads SQIVND (reference sequence). CDR3 protein: CASSSLRENTEAFF. The CDR3 region has the DNA TGTGCCAGTAGTAGCCTCCGGGAGAACACTGAAGCTTTCTTT.

This rearrangement joins TRBV27 to TRBJ2-2; 9 bases agree with TRBD1. Germline CDR1 and CDR2: MNHEY and SMNVEV (reference sequence). With V trimmed by 6 bases and J by 5 bases, 7 bases remained unmatched. The CDR3 has 15 residues. CDR3 amino acids: CASRTGTGITGELFF. In DNA form, the CDR3 reads TGTGCCAGCAGAACCGGGACAGGGATAACCGGGGAGCTGTTTTTT.

This CDR3 reads CAWSVRRLEQFF. CDR3 DNA sequence: TGTGCCTGGAGTGTTCGGCGGCTGGAGCAGTTCTTC. The chain combines TRBV30 with TRBJ2-1; the D is unclear. CDR1 is GTSNPN, CDR2 SVGIG, per germline (reference sequence). V was clipped by 0 bases and J by 10 bases, with 10 bases between them. The CDR3 is made up of 12 amino acids.

This rearrangement joins TRBV6-5 to TRBJ2-2; D might be TRBD2 (5 bases). The V gene's germline CDR1 is MNHEY and CDR2 SVGAGI. V dropped 7 bases and J dropped 2 bases, with 11 bases sitting between them. This CDR3 spans 14 amino acids. DNA for the CDR3: TGTGCCAGCACTCGGGGTCATAACACCGGGGAGCTGTTTTTT. Translated: CASTRGHNTGELFF.

The chain couples TRBV9 to TRBJ2-1; possibly TRBD2 for D (5 bases). The CDR3 loop spans 16 amino acids. Germline CDR1 reads SGDLS; CDR2 reads YYNGEE. V was trimmed by 4 bases and J by 7 bases, leaving 21 bases between them. The chain's CDR3 is CASSPAGGVWQNEQFF. DNA of the CDR3: TGTGCCAGCAGCCCCGCGGGCGGCGTGTGGCAGAATGAGCAGTTCTTC. Looking up the rest from reference TRBV9 and TRBJ2-1 gives the full variable domain: DSGVTQTPKHLITATGQRVTLRCSPRSGDLSVYWYQQSLDQGLQFLIQYYNGEERAKGNILERFSAQQFPDLHSELNLSSLELGDSALYFCASSPAGGVWQNEQFFGPGTRLTVL.

This chain joins TRBV4-1 and TRBJ2-1; TRBD2 matches 10 bases. V lost 6 bases, J lost 0 bases, and 5 bases stayed unmatched. This CDR3 has 16 residues. Germline assignment: CDR1 MGHRA and CDR2 YSYEKL. DNA of the CDR3: TGCGCCAGCAGTATAGCGGGGGGTAGCTCCTACAATGAGCAGTTCTTC. Residues: CASSIAGGSSYNEQFF.

The V gene is TRBV7-8, the J gene TRBJ2-7; D is unresolved. Germline CDR1 SGHVS, CDR2 FQNEAQ. Trimming left V 1 base short and J 3 bases short, with 13 bases between. The CDR3 consists of 15 residues. The CDR3 sequence is CASSLGAGSFYEQYF. For the CDR3, the DNA is TGTGCCAGCAGCTTAGGGGCAGGAAGTTTCTACGAGCAGTACTTC. The complete variable domain, with remaining parts taken from reference TRBV7-8 and TRBJ2-7, reads GAGVSQSPRYKVAKRGQDVALRCDPISGHVSLFWYQQALGQGPEFLTYFQNEAQLDKSGLPSDRFFAERPEGSVSTLKIQRTQQEDSAVYLCASSLGAGSFYEQYFGPGTRLTVT.

This chain connects TRBV28 to TRBJ2-5; D uncertain. The CDR3 has 13 amino acids. In germline, CDR1 is MDHEN, CDR2 SYDVKM. With 1 base removed from V and 7 bases from J, the gap between germline ends came to 10 bases. CDR3 nucleotide sequence: TGTGCCAGCAGTTTATTTAGATGGGCGACCCAGTACTTC. Protein product: CASSLFRWATQYF.

The CDR3 nucleotides read TGTGCCAGCAGCTTGGAGGGGGGCGGTAGTCATGGCTACACCTTC. This sequence encodes CASSLEGGGSHGYTF. This rearrangement joins TRBV5-5 to TRBJ1-2; tentatively, D is TRBD1 (6 bases). This CDR3 region has 15 residues. The germline gives CDR1 SGHKS, CDR2 YYEKEE (reference sequence). Trimming took off 0 bases at V and 6 bases at J, with 15 bases between the two ends. Supplemented by reference TRBV5-5 and TRBJ1-2, the full variable domain reads DAGVTQSPTHLIKTRGQQVTLRCSPISGHKSVSWYQQVLGQGPQFIFQYYEKEERGRGNFPDRFSARQFPNYSSELNVNALLLGDSALYLCASSLEGGGSHGYTFGSGTRLTVV.

Only one count was recorded for this clone. The V gene is TRBV6-5, the J gene TRBJ2-5, with 7 bases matching TRBD1. The CDR3 length is 13 residues. CDR1 is MNHEY and CDR2 is SVGAGI in the germline V gene. V lost 5 bases to trimming and J lost 4 bases; unmatched junction nucleotides: 4. The DNA for the CDR3 is TGTGCCAGCAGTACGACAGGGCCAGAGACCCAGTACTTC. Its protein is CASSTTGPETQYF.

This chain joins TRBV6-2 or TRBV6-3 and TRBJ1-2; D unclear. The ends were cut back, 2 bases at V and 5 bases at J, with 12 bases in the middle. Germline V gene data show CDR1 as MNHEY and CDR2 as SVGEGT. There are 14 residues in the CDR3. The CDR3: CASSYQATDYGYTF. The CDR3 DNA reads TGTGCCAGCAGTTACCAGGCCACGGATTATGGCTACACCTTC.